This is a list of T cell receptor beta chains from one sample in a study of blood T cell repertoires in COVID-19. TCRdb keeps only in-frame clones here, not all; method: immunoSEQ multiplex PCR. The table records 150,000 to 200,000 clones, over 75% of them present only once. Sequencing was done on a sample of peripheral blood. The source is a human donor in a cohort sampled during active COVID-19. Both conserved end residues are part of each CDR3. The D gene is left open where the match is weak. For some rows the clone size is stated as once, few or many, or as a class when expanded; others skip it.

clone_size	j_call	d_call	v_call	cdr3_nt	cdr3_aa
-	TRBJ1-1	-	TRBV7-3	TGTGCCAGCAGCTCTCAGGGTGGCACTGAAGCTTTCTTT	CASSSQGGTEAFF
-	TRBJ1-2	-	TRBV15	TGTGCCACCAGCAGAGATGGGGCAAACCGAAGGTATGGCTACACCTTC	CATSRDGANRRYGYTF
-	TRBJ2-7	-	TRBV7-2	TGTGCCAGCAGCTTAGGGCCAGCGGCCTACGAGCAGTACTTC	CASSLGPAAYEQYF
-	TRBJ2-2	TRBD1	TRBV18	TGTGCCAGCTCACCACGGCAGGGGGATCCCGGCGGGGAGCTGTTTTTT	CASSPRQGDPGGELFF
-	TRBJ2-7	TRBD2	TRBV20-1	TGCAGTGCTAGTCCCACTAGCGGGAGCCCCTACGAGCAGTACTTC	CSASPTSGSPYEQYF
-	TRBJ2-7	-	TRBV2	TGTGCCAGCCTGAGGCAGGGTAGCTACGAGCAGTACTTC	CASLRQGSYEQYF
-	TRBJ2-2	-	TRBV19	TGTGCCAGTAGTATTCTGGACAGTAACACCGGGGAGCTGTTTTTT	CASSILDSNTGELFF
-	TRBJ1-1	-	TRBV10-3	TGTGCCACCCGGTTGAACACTGAAGCTTTCTTT	CATRLNTEAFF
-	TRBJ1-5	-	TRBV28	TGTGCCAGCAGTTTAGCGGCAGCTAAAATAAATCAGCCCCAGCATTTT	CASSLAAAKINQPQHF
-	TRBJ2-3	-	TRBV27	TGTGCCAGCAGGCTAGGCGCCGATACGCAGTATTTT	CASRLGADTQYF
-	TRBJ1-4	TRBD1	TRBV7-9	TGTGCCAGCAGCCCAGGAGGAGGACAGGGGCGTGTGGGAAAACTGTTTTTT	CASSPGGGQGRVGKLFF
-	TRBJ2-3	TRBD2	TRBV5-6	TGTGCCAGCAGCCCCGGGAGTGGGGGAGGGGATACGCAGTATTTT	CASSPGSGGGDTQYF
-	TRBJ1-5	-	TRBV19	TGTGCCAGTAGCGGGCCAGCCGGGGGCAATCAGCCCCAGCATTTT	CASSGPAGGNQPQHF
-	TRBJ2-5	-	TRBV6-1	TGTGCCAGCAGTGGTCCGGGGGGCGCTGGGCAAGAGACCCAGTACTTC	CASSGPGGAGQETQYF
-	TRBJ2-1	TRBD2	TRBV11-3	TGTGCCAGCAGCACCCGGGGGGGGGCGGCACGTAATGAGCAGTTCTTC	CASSTRGGAARNEQFF
-	TRBJ2-7	TRBD1	TRBV5-6	TGTGCCAGCAGCCGAGCCCTGACAGGGGCGCGCGAGCAGTACTTC	CASSRALTGAREQYF
-	TRBJ2-1	-	TRBV15	TGTGCCACCAGCAGCATACAGGCCCTGAATGAGCAGTTCTTC	CATSSIQALNEQFF
-	TRBJ2-7	TRBD1	TRBV9	TGTGCCAGCAGCCTCGAGCTGGGGACAGCCGAGCAGTACTTC	CASSLELGTAEQYF
-	TRBJ2-7	TRBD1	TRBV6-5	TGTGCCAGCAGTTACGGGACAGGCTACGAGCAGTACTTC	CASSYGTGYEQYF
-	TRBJ1-1	-	TRBV19	TGTGCCAGTAGTATAATCGGCAGCGGGGCTTTCTTT	CASSIIGSGAFF
-	TRBJ2-3	-	TRBV9	TGTGCCAGCAGCGCCCATGGAAGAGCGAGAGGCACAGATACGCAGTATTTT	CASSAHGRARGTDTQYF
few	TRBJ2-7	-	TRBV2	TGTGCCAGCAGTGAAGCTTCATTGTCATCCCACGAGCAGTACTTC	CASSEASLSSHEQYF
-	TRBJ1-2	TRBD1	TRBV5-6	TGTGCCAGCAGCATGGGACAGGAGTATGGCTACACCTTC	CASSMGQEYGYTF